Below are 14 T cell receptor beta chains sequenced from a single sample in a study of low-dose radiotherapy and immunotherapy resistance in tumors. Primers targeting TRAV and TRBV primed first-strand cDNA, covering alpha and beta chains. The PCR that amplified TCRs ran for 20 cycles, relying on a constant-region primer and a V-primer adapter. MiXCR was run by TCRdb on the reads, yielding one entry per CDR3 protein. The sample consists of fewer than 90,000 distinct CDR3 sequences, about 19% of them appearing once. Sample time point: before trial treatment. The material sequenced was PBMCs, taken before treatment. The receptors derive from a male donor with prostate cancer.

As regards this clonotype: With a far larger clone one base away, a read error is the likely cause. The chain has TRBV28 and TRBJ1-6; D uncertain. The CDR3 has 15 amino acids. The germline gives CDR1 MDHEN, CDR2 SYDVKM. Trimming removed 5 bases from V and 7 bases from J, with 15 bases in between. The CDR3 bases are TGTGCCAGCAGTGACTACACAAGAGAAAATTCACCCCTCCACTTT. Its protein product is CASSDYTRENSPLHF.

This clonotype was recorded many times. V is TRBV24-1 and J is TRBJ2-1; 7 bases are a match to TRBD2. The germline gives CDR1 KGHDR, CDR2 SFDVKD. The CDR3 is 19 amino acids. V was pared by 3 bases and J by 2 bases, with 15 bases of the junction left unmatched. The CDR3 region is CATSDSLSGNNRPYNEQFF. The DNA for the CDR3 is TGTGCCACCAGTGATAGCCTAAGCGGGAACAACCGCCCCTACAATGAGCAGTTCTTC.

CDR3 in DNA: TGTGCCAGCAGCTTGGAGAGCGAGACAGGGAATGAAAAACTGTTTTTT. The encoded protein is CASSLESETGNEKLFF. The chain employs TRBV5-4 and TRBJ1-4; 7 positions match TRBD1. The length of the CDR3 is 16 residues. Germline CDR1 is SGHNT and CDR2 is YYREEE (reference sequence). J lost 5 bases, V lost 0 bases, and 7 bases had no gene match.

The chain couples TRBV15 to TRBJ2-1; 7 positions agree with TRBD2. J was trimmed by 5 bases and V by 0 bases; bases with no gene match: 4. The CDR3 runs to 15 residues. Germline V lookup: CDR1 LNHNV, CDR2 YYDKDF (reference sequence). CDR3 in DNA: TGTGCCACCAGCAGAGAAGCGGGGAGCCACAATGAGCAGTTCTTC. Amino acids: CATSREAGSHNEQFF. The full variable domain, completed using reference TRBV15 and TRBJ2-1, is DAMVIQNPRYQVTQFGKPVTLSCSQTLNHNVMYWYQQKSSQAPKLLFHYYDKDFNNEADTPDNFQSRRPNTSFCFLDIRSPGLGDTAMYLCATSREAGSHNEQFFGPGTRLTVL.

Comment on this clonotype: Since a far larger clone is one base different, this is likely a read error. The chain recombines TRBV6-5 with TRBJ2-1; unclear D gene. Trimming left V 0 bases short and J 13 bases short, with 16 bases between. Germline-derived CDR1 and CDR2 are MNHEY and SVGAGI. The CDR3 has 14 amino acids. In nucleotides, the CDR3 is TGTGCCAGCAGTTACTCGGTTACAGAAGAGACCCAGTTCTTC. As protein: CASSYSVTEETQFF.

This clonotype has a count of ten or more. The rearrangement links TRBV4-2 to TRBJ2-7; D might be TRBD1 (5 bases). The CDR3 consists of 16 residues. The V end was cut by 0 bases, the J end by 0 bases, with 12 bases between. Looked up from germline, CDR1 is LGHNA and CDR2 is YNFKEQ. The CDR3 coding sequence is TGTGCCAGCAGCCAAGATAGTCAGGGTGGCTCCTACGAGCAGTACTTC. This gives the protein CASSQDSQGGSYEQYF.

This clonotype was observed at least ten times. V and J are TRBV7-9 and TRBJ2-2, with D possibly TRBD2 on 6 matching bases. CDR3 length equals 15 residues. Trimming removed 8 bases at V and 4 bases at J, with 17 bases between. The V gene's germline CDR1 is SEHNR and CDR2 FQNEAQ (reference sequence). CDR3 residues: CASGGGGITTGELFF. The CDR3 DNA is TGTGCCAGCGGCGGTGGGGGGATAACCACCGGGGAGCTGTTTTTT.

This clonotype was seen many times. The chain is built from TRBV20-1 and TRBJ2-1; TRBD2 matches at 15 bases. J gave up 1 base and V 6 bases, and 7 bases lay outside the gene matches. The CDR3 runs to 17 residues. Germline lookup yields CDR1 DFQATT and CDR2 SNEGSKA (reference sequence). The CDR3 sequence is CSAPGLAGGGSYNEQFF. CDR3 nucleotides: TGCAGTGCCCCAGGACTAGCGGGAGGGGGGTCCTACAATGAGCAGTTCTTC.

The sample holds many counts of this clonotype. V is TRBV30 and J is TRBJ2-6; TRBD1 might be the D (5 bases). V lost 2 bases, J lost 0 bases, and 8 bases lay in between. The CDR3 has 15 amino acids. Per germline, CDR1 GTSNPN and CDR2 SVGIG (reference sequence). CDR3 nucleotide sequence: TGTGCCTGGAGTAAGGGGTCCTCTGGGGCCAACGTCCTGACTTTC. Its translation is CAWSKGSSGANVLTF.

The chain has TRBV5-4 and TRBJ2-1, with D tentatively TRBD1 or TRBD2 (6 bases each). In germline, CDR1 is SGHNT, CDR2 YYREEE (reference sequence). The CDR3 runs to 14 residues. Trimming pared 3 bases from V and 6 bases from J, leaving 13 bases between. CDR3 residues: CASSYGGRSNEQFF. For the CDR3, the DNA is TGTGCCAGCAGCTATGGGGGGCGCTCCAATGAGCAGTTCTTC.

This clonotype was recorded at least ten times. The chain couples TRBV4-2 to TRBJ1-2; 7 bases match TRBD1. The CDR3 is 14 residues long. V was pared by 2 bases and J by 6 bases, with 6 bases of the junction left unmatched. The germline CDR1 and CDR2 sequences are LGHNA and YNFKEQ. In DNA, the CDR3 is TGTGCCAGCAGCCAATCCGACAGGGAGAATGGCTACACCTTC. Its protein is CASSQSDRENGYTF.

This clonotype has at least ten counts. The V gene is TRBV28, the J gene TRBJ2-7; D is perhaps TRBD2 (6 bases). V lost 0 bases to trimming and J lost 2 bases, with 14 bases between them. CDR1 is MDHEN and CDR2 is SYDVKM in the germline V gene. There are 16 residues in the CDR3. The CDR3 DNA reads TGTGCCAGCAGTTTATGGGGCGGGGACGCCGCCTACGAGCAGTACTTC. Its protein is CASSLWGGDAAYEQYF.

The chain employs TRBV9 and TRBJ1-1; D call uncertain. This CDR3 comprises 16 residues. Germline loops: CDR1 SGDLS, CDR2 YYNGEE. Trimming pared 5 bases from V and 4 bases from J, leaving 21 bases between. CDR3 loop: CASSREVGGVGTEAFF. The CDR3 nucleotides are TGTGCCAGCAGTAGAGAGGTGGGCGGGGTAGGCACTGAAGCTTTCTTT.

Concerning this clonotype: A single base is all that separates this from a far larger clone, so a read error is likely. This rearrangement joins TRBV28 to TRBJ2-7; TRBD1 matches at 10 bases. Germline V lookup: CDR1 MDHEN, CDR2 SYDVKM. The CDR3 has 15 amino acids. Germline trimming cut 6 bases from V and 7 bases from J; bases unmatched to any gene: 12. This CDR3 reads CASRDPGQGNNEQYF. DNA of the CDR3: TGTGCCAGCAGGGATCCGGGACAGGGGAATAATGAGCAGTACTTC.